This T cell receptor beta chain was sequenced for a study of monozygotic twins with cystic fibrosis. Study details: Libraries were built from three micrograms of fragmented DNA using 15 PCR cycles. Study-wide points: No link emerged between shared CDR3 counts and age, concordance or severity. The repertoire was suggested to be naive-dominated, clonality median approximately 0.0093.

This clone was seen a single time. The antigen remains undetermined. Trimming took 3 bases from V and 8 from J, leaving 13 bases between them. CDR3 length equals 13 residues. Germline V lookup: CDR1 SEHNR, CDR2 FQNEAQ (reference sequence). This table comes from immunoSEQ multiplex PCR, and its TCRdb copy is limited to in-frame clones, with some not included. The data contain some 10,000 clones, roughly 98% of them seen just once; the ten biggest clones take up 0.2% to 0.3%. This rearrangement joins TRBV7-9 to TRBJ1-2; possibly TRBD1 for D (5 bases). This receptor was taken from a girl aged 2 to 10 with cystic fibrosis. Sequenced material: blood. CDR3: CASSFGGVAGYTF. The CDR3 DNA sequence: TGTGCCAGCAGCTTTGGAGGGGTAGCGGGCTACACCTTC.